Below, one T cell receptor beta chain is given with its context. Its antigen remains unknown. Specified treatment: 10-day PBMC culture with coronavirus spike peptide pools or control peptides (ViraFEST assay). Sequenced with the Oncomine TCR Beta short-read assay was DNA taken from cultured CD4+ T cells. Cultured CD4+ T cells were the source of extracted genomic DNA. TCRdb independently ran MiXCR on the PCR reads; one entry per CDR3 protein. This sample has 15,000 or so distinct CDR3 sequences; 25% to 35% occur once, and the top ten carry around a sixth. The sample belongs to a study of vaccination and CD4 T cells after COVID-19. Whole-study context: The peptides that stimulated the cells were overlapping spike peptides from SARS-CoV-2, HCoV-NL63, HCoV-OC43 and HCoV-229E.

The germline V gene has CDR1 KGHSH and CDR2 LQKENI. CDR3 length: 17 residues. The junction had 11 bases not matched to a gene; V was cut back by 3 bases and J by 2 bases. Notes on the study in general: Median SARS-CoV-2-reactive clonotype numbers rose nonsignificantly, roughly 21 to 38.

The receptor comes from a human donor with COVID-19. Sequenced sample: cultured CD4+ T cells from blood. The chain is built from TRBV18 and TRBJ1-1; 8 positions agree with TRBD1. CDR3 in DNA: TGTGCCAGCTCACCTCCCTGGGGGCAGGGGGCCAACACTGAAGCTTTCTTT. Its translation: CASSPPWGQGANTEAFF.